This passage covers 16 T cell receptor beta chains from one sample sequenced in a study of T cells in localized non-small cell lung cancer. The protocol was immunoSEQ multiplex PCR, while the TCRdb copy is restricted to in-frame clones and leaves out a portion. The data contain tens of thousands of clones, about four fifths of them singletons. Sequenced here: peripheral blood, sampled before any cancer treatment. These receptors came from a man between 40 and 70 years old with stage I lung adenocarcinoma.

The chain employs TRBV7-9 and TRBJ2-6; a weak D match, TRBD2 (5 bases). The CDR3 contains 18 residues. Trimming took off 4 bases at V and 4 bases at J, with 20 bases between the two ends. CDR1 SEHNR and CDR2 FQNEAQ come from the germline V gene (reference sequence). CDR3 bases: TGTGCCAGCAGCTCGTCGACGGCGGGCGGCCGGGGGGCCAACGTCCTGACTTTC. It yields the protein CASSSSTAGGRGANVLTF.

This sequence joins TRBV5-1 and TRBJ2-1; 11 bases line up with TRBD2. CDR3 length: 16 residues. V gave up 0 bases and J gave up 9 bases; unmatched junction bases: 8. Germline loops: CDR1 SGHRS, CDR2 YFSETQ. The CDR3 here is CASSLVIAGGRGEQFF. CDR3 DNA: TGCGCCAGCAGCTTGGTGATAGCGGGAGGGCGGGGTGAGCAGTTCTTC.

The chain has TRBV18 and TRBJ2-3; 9 nucleotides agree with TRBD1. CDR1 KGHSH and CDR2 LQKENI come from the germline V gene. The ends lost 8 bases at V and 3 bases at J; junction bases unmatched: 9. The CDR3 extends over 15 amino acids. The CDR3 DNA follows: TGTGCCAGCGGGCCGCCGGGGACAGGGACAGATACGCAGTATTTT. Amino acids: CASGPPGTGTDTQYF.

The V call is TRBV18, the J call TRBJ2-5; no clear D. Trimming stripped 1 base from V and 1 base from J, with 10 bases between. The length of the CDR3 is 15 residues. CDR1 is KGHSH, CDR2 LQKENI, per germline. In DNA form, the CDR3 reads TGTGCCAGCTCACCACTCCCAGCGATCCAAGAGACCCAGTACTTC. It specifies CASSPLPAIQETQYF.

This rearrangement joins TRBV5-1 to TRBJ1-2; D call uncertain. Trimming shortened V by 0 bases and J by 3 bases, and 15 bases separated the two germline ends. Germline assignment: CDR1 SGHRS and CDR2 YFSETQ. CDR3 length: 16 amino acids. This CDR3 is CASSLERASPDYGYTF. The CDR3 DNA reads as TGCGCCAGCAGCTTGGAGAGGGCGTCGCCCGACTATGGCTACACCTTC.

The chain couples TRBV30 to TRBJ2-1; TRBD1 matches 11 bases. The CDR3 runs to 14 residues. Germline V lookup: CDR1 GTSNPN, CDR2 SVGIG (reference sequence). The V and J ends lost 2 bases and 6 bases, in that order; junction bases with no gene match: 3. This chain's CDR3 is CAWSRTGGLNEQFF. DNA for the CDR3: TGTGCCTGGAGTAGGACAGGGGGCCTCAATGAGCAGTTCTTC.

The chain links TRBV27 to TRBJ2-1; D may match TRBD1 or TRBD2 (5 bases each). The V and J ends lost 4 bases and 4 bases respectively, with 11 bases between them. This CDR3 contains 14 residues. Germline loops: CDR1 MNHEY, CDR2 SMNVEV (reference sequence). The CDR3 DNA reads as TGTGCCAGCAGTTACGGGGCGTCTTACAATGAGCAGTTCTTC. Translated: CASSYGASYNEQFF.

This chain joins TRBV2 and TRBJ1-3; D may be TRBD1 (6 bases). The CDR3 loop spans 13 amino acids. V was trimmed by 7 bases and J by 6 bases, leaving 13 bases between them. From germline, CDR1 is SNHLY and CDR2 FYNNEI. DNA of the CDR3: TGTGCCAGCATGTCAGGGGTTGAAAACACCATATATTTT. Amino acid sequence: CASMSGVENTIYF.

The chain links TRBV7-3 to TRBJ2-3, with TRBD2 as a possible D gene (6 bases). V lost 1 base and J 4 bases, leaving 9 bases between the germline ends. This CDR3 is 14 amino acids long. Germline CDR1 and CDR2: SGHTA and FQGTGA. The CDR3 region has the DNA TGTGCCAGCAGCTTAAGGGGCGGGGCAGATACGCAGTATTTT. This sequence encodes CASSLRGGADTQYF.

The CDR3 is CASSPGQGIRYTF. CDR3 DNA: TGCGCCAGCAGCCCGGGACAGGGAATCCGCTACACCTTC. The chain recombines TRBV5-1 with TRBJ1-2; TRBD1 agrees at 9 bases. V lost 4 bases, J lost 9 bases, and 7 bases stayed unmatched. This CDR3 region has 13 residues. Germline CDR1 SGHRS, CDR2 YFSETQ.

This rearrangement joins TRBV28 to TRBJ2-7; no definite D call. The germline gives CDR1 MDHEN, CDR2 SYDVKM. The CDR3 extends over 15 amino acids. Trimming took off 3 bases at V and 4 bases at J, with 16 bases between the two ends. For the CDR3, the DNA is TGTGCCAGCAGTTTCGGTCTAGGGTGGGGATACGAGCAGTACTTC. It translates to CASSFGLGWGYEQYF.

This clone was counted a few times. V is TRBV2 and J is TRBJ1-2; D unclear. V lost 1 base, J lost 2 bases, and 2 bases lay in between. CDR3 length: 12 residues. Per the germline V gene, CDR1 is SNHLY and CDR2 is FYNNEI. The CDR3 nucleotides read TGTGCCAGCAGTGAAGAAAACTATGGCTACACCTTC. Translated, it gives CASSEENYGYTF.

The chain links TRBV5-1 to TRBJ2-2; D could derive from TRBD1 or TRBD2 (5 bases each). The CDR3 spans 16 residues. Trimming shortened V by 4 bases and J by 7 bases, and 20 bases separated the two germline ends. Germline CDR1 reads SGHRS; CDR2 reads YFSETQ. The CDR3 DNA follows: TGCGCCAGCAGCGAAGGGACGTCCCGGGTTGTCGGGGAGCTGTTTTTT. It yields the protein CASSEGTSRVVGELFF.

J is TRBJ2-5 and V is TRBV9, with D unresolved. Germline values: CDR1 SGDLS, CDR2 YYNGEE. There are 17 residues in the CDR3. V shed 4 bases and J shed 5 bases, with 24 bases lying between them. For the CDR3, the DNA is TGTGCCAGCAGCCGCACGAGTAGCAGCCTCGCCACGGAGACCCAGTACTTC. Translating gives CASSRTSSSLATETQYF.

V gene TRBV29-1 combines with J gene TRBJ1-3; D is unresolved. The CDR3 covers 10 residues. Trimming shortened V by 5 bases and J by 8 bases, and 7 bases separated the two germline ends. The germline gives CDR1 SQVTM, CDR2 ANQGSEA. The CDR3, as DNA: TGCAGCGTTTCGTCCGACACCATATATTTT. As protein: CSVSSDTIYF.

The CDR3 protein is CASSFTRGEGEAFF. The CDR3 DNA reads TGTGCCAGCTCATTTACCCGGGGGGAAGGCGAAGCTTTCTTT. The chain joins TRBV18 to TRBJ1-1; D possibly corresponds to TRBD1 (5 bases). The CDR3 runs 14 residues. V lost 5 bases to trimming and J lost 8 bases, with 18 bases between them. From germline, CDR1 is KGHSH and CDR2 LQKENI.